The 6 T cell receptor beta chains below were found in one sample sequenced in a study of T cells after yellow fever vaccination (dated by TCRdb to the late 2010s). The label giving this sample's treatment or condition can be read as: live attenuated yellow fever vaccine strain. Library preparation was by 5' RACE. Sequencing was carried out with an Illumina HiSeq 2500. TCRdb reanalyzed the raw reads on its own, using fastp at Q25 for trimming and MiXCR for clone calling, and kept in-frame beta chains. Each CDR3 protein appears once, grouped with its most common genes and DNA. The sample profile shows about 300,000 distinct CDR3 sequences; 6.8% of them were found once. The ten top clones hold roughly a sixth of the sample. The material was PBMCs, obtained 45 days after the first yellow fever vaccination. These receptors originate from a man aged 18 to 30 who received the YFV17D yellow fever vaccine.

The rearrangement links TRBV5-1 to TRBJ2-5; 9 positions match TRBD2. This CDR3 is 17 amino acids long. Germline V gives CDR1 SGHRS, CDR2 YFSETQ. V was pared by 0 bases and J by 1 base, with 7 bases of the junction left unmatched. In DNA form, the CDR3 reads TGCGCCAGCAGCTTGGAAGCTAGCGGGGCTAGCCAAGAGACCCAGTACTTC. Encoded protein: CASSLEASGASQETQYF.

This clonotype was seen only a few times. This chain joins TRBV6-5 and TRBJ2-1, with 8 bases aligning to TRBD2. V lost 6 bases and J lost 4; bases outside the gene matches: 11. The CDR3 has 16 residues. Germline-derived CDR1 and CDR2 are MNHEY and SVGAGI. The CDR3 protein is CASRLSWSSGYNEQFF. As DNA, the CDR3 is TGTGCCAGCAGACTAAGCTGGTCTAGCGGGTACAATGAGCAGTTCTTC.

This clonotype was counted a few times. This chain links TRBV29-1 with TRBJ2-1; D unresolved. The CDR3 is 13 amino acids. Germline lookup yields CDR1 SQVTM and CDR2 ANQGSEA. The V end lost 6 bases, the J end lost 7 bases, and 16 bases lay between the germline ends. CDR3 nucleotide sequence: TGCAGCGTCCACGGCCGCCTCATGAATGAGCAGTTCTTC. Amino acids: CSVHGRLMNEQFF.

This clonotype was found many times. V is TRBV5-1 and J is TRBJ2-5; tentative D call: TRBD2 (5 bases). This CDR3 contains 15 residues. Trimming pared 2 bases from V and 4 bases from J, leaving 15 bases between. Per germline, CDR1 SGHRS and CDR2 YFSETQ. The CDR3 DNA reads as TGCGCCAGCAGCTTCGTGTCGGGAATTGGAGAGACCCAGTACTTC. It translates to CASSFVSGIGETQYF.

This clonotype appeared many times. CDR3 residues: CASKGNGYTF. DNA for the CDR3: TGTGCCAGTAAAGGGAATGGCTACACCTTC. This rearrangement joins TRBV19 to TRBJ1-2; D is undetermined. Between the trimmed V and J ends, which lost 7 bases and 6 bases, there was a span of 6 bases. There are 10 residues in the CDR3. The germline gives CDR1 LNHDA, CDR2 SQIVND (reference sequence).

This clonotype was seen a few times. The DNA for the CDR3 is TGTGCCAGTAGTATTTGGGACGGGGGGCCTTTCAATGAGCAGTTCTTC. Protein sequence: CASSIWDGGPFNEQFF. The J gene is TRBJ2-1, the V gene TRBV19; D is perhaps TRBD2 (7 bases). Germline loops: CDR1 LNHDA, CDR2 SQIVND (reference sequence). The length of the CDR3 is 16 residues. V lost 3 bases and J lost 6, with 18 bases in between. The full variable domain, with the rest looked up from reference TRBV19 and TRBJ2-1, is DGGITQSPKYLFRKEGQNVTLSCEQNLNHDAMYWYRQDPGQGLRLIYYSQIVNDFQKGDIAEGYSVSREKKESFPLTVTSAQKNPTAFYLCASSIWDGGPFNEQFFGPGTRLTVL.